Shown below are 14 T cell receptor beta chains from a single sample sequenced in a study of T cell responses to AZD1222 COVID-19 vaccine. Profiled with immunoSEQ multiplex PCR; TCRdb holds only in-frame clones, not every one. The sample records around 140,000 clones, 90% to 95% being singletons. Sequenced material: peripheral blood, taken 28 days after the second AZD1222 dose. The receptors shown here come from an adult who received the AZD1222 COVID-19 vaccine.

This chain uses TRBV3-1 (or the pseudogene TRBV3-2) with TRBJ2-5; a weak D match, TRBD1 (6 bases). The CDR3 is 12 residues long. Trimming took off 4 bases at V and 4 bases at J, with 7 bases between the two ends. Germline V CDR1 and CDR2: LGHDT, YNNKEL (reference sequence). In DNA form, the CDR3 reads TGTGCCAGCAGCCCAGGGGCAGAGACCCAGTACTTC. The encoded protein is CASSPGAETQYF.

This chain connects TRBV30 to TRBJ1-1; tentatively, D is TRBD1 (5 bases). Looked up from germline, CDR1 is GTSNPN and CDR2 is SVGIG (reference sequence). CDR3 length equals 12 residues. The V gene lost 1 base and the J gene lost 2 bases, with 5 bases spanning the gap. DNA of the CDR3: TGTGCCTGGAGTGGGGACAACACTGAAGCTTTCTTT. This encodes CAWSGDNTEAFF.

V gene TRBV5-4 combines with J gene TRBJ1-1; tentatively, D is TRBD1 (5 bases). V was shortened by 6 bases and J by 2 bases, with 14 bases between the two germline ends. Germline CDR1 and CDR2: SGHNT and YYREEE (reference sequence). The CDR3 covers 14 residues. For the CDR3, the DNA is TGTGCCAGCACAAAGAGGGGTATCAACACTGAAGCTTTCTTT. The encoded protein is CASTKRGINTEAFF.

This clone is a singleton in its sample. In DNA form, the CDR3 reads TGCGCCAGTAAAGACAGGGGGCATGGGGACACTGAAGCTTTCTTT. Its protein product is CASKDRGHGDTEAFF. The chain carries TRBV10-2 and TRBJ1-1, with 10 bases matching TRBD1. Germline values: CDR1 WSHSY, CDR2 SAAADI. Trimming removed 9 bases from V and 3 bases from J; junction bases left unmatched: 10. This CDR3 spans 15 amino acids.

The table lists this clone with a count of one. The chain employs TRBV10-1 and TRBJ1-5, with 9 bases aligning to TRBD1. The CDR3 is 17 residues long. After removal of 3 bases from V and 2 bases from J, the junction contained 8 bases not matched to a gene. The germline V gene has CDR1 WNHNN and CDR2 SYGVQD (reference sequence). The CDR3 loop reads CASSELTGGIGNQPQHF. CDR3 sequence (DNA): TGCGCCAGCAGTGAATTGACAGGGGGAATAGGCAATCAGCCCCAGCATTTT.

The chain is built from TRBV29-1 and TRBJ1-2, with 9 bases aligning to TRBD1. Germline CDR1 reads SQVTM; CDR2 reads ANQGSEA. V lost 4 bases to trimming and J lost 2 bases; unmatched junction nucleotides: 5. CDR3 length: 14 amino acids. CDR3 sequence reads: CSVALGQGNYGYTF. CDR3 sequence (DNA): TGCAGCGTTGCACTAGGACAGGGGAACTATGGCTACACCTTC.

This sequence joins TRBV9 and TRBJ2-3; D remains unclear. This CDR3 contains 16 residues. V lost 0 bases to trimming and J lost 0 bases, with 11 bases between them. Germline CDR1 is SGDLS and CDR2 is YYNGEE. CDR3 amino acids: CASSVDSDSSTDTQYF. For the CDR3, the DNA is TGTGCCAGCAGCGTAGATTCGGATTCTAGCACAGATACGCAGTATTTT.

This chain's CDR3 is CASSLRNLYEQYF. The DNA of the CDR3 is TGTGCCAGCAGCTTGAGAAACCTCTACGAGCAGTACTTC. The genes are TRBV11-2 and TRBJ2-7, with D unclear. Per germline, CDR1 SGHAT and CDR2 FQNNGV. The CDR3 has 13 residues. The V and J ends lost 3 bases and 3 bases respectively, with 9 bases between them.

The J gene is TRBJ2-1, the V gene TRBV7-9; D gene uncertain. Germline V lookup: CDR1 SEHNR, CDR2 FQNEAQ (reference sequence). V was clipped by 2 bases and J by 0 bases, with 8 bases between them. The CDR3 length is 15 residues. This CDR3 reads CASSLHRNSYNEQFF. The CDR3 bases are TGTGCCAGCAGCTTACATCGGAACTCCTACAATGAGCAGTTCTTC.

Here the CDR3 reads CASSPTSTERNTEAFF. The CDR3 DNA is TGCGCCAGCAGTCCCACTTCCACCGAAAGGAACACTGAAGCTTTCTTT. This chain connects TRBV23-1 to TRBJ1-1; D not certain. TRBV23-1 is classed as an ORF, of uncertain function. V gave up 4 bases and J gave up 1 base, with 16 bases separating them. The CDR3 extends over 16 amino acids.

The rearrangement uses TRBV6-1 and TRBJ1-3; D is ambiguous. This CDR3 region has 14 residues. Per the germline V gene, CDR1 is MNHNS and CDR2 is SASEGT. V lost 0 bases and J lost 0, with 3 bases in between. The chain's CDR3 is CASSEAGSGNTIYF. The CDR3 DNA reads as TGTGCCAGCAGTGAAGCGGGCTCTGGAAACACCATATATTTT.

This clone was detected only once. The chain combines TRBV11-2 with TRBJ2-7; 11 nucleotides line up with TRBD1. V trimming: 6 bases; J trimming: 7 bases; junction bases outside the gene matches: 5. Germline CDR1 reads SGHAT; CDR2 reads FQNNGV. The CDR3 contains 13 residues. In DNA, the CDR3 is TGTGCCAGCAGAGGACAGGGGGCCGGGGAGCAGTACTTC. Translation: CASRGQGAGEQYF.

This chain connects TRBV29-1 to TRBJ1-1; perhaps TRBD1 as D (5 bases). This CDR3 has 13 amino acids. Germline V gives CDR1 SQVTM, CDR2 ANQGSEA. The germline V and J ends were trimmed by 5 bases and 4 bases, with 14 bases remaining between them. The CDR3 sequence is CSVSPDRTTEAFF. The DNA for the CDR3 is TGCAGCGTTTCCCCAGACAGAACCACTGAAGCTTTCTTT.

The chain carries TRBV19 and TRBJ1-3; weak D call: TRBD1 (6 bases). The CDR3 extends over 15 amino acids. The V end was cut by 5 bases, the J end by 4 bases, with 15 bases between. CDR1 and CDR2 from the germline V gene are LNHDA and SQIVND (reference sequence). The CDR3 region is CASSPGTLFGNTIYF. The DNA of the CDR3 is TGTGCCAGTAGTCCCGGGACACTCTTCGGAAACACCATATATTTT.